The present T cell receptor (beta chain) was sequenced within a study of PD-1 blockade in classical Hodgkin lymphoma. Brentuximab vedotin exposure varied among the patients, all of whom had relapsed after autologous stem cell transplantation. Complete response, partial response or progressive disease was each patient's best response. Study findings and constraints: TCR diversity in CD4+, not CD8+, cells rose significantly by C4D1.

Sequenced by immunoSEQ multiplex PCR; TCRdb stores in-frame clones only, minus some. Of roughly 47,000 clones in the sample, 80% were seen once. Per germline, CDR1 SQVTM and CDR2 ANQGSEA. V lost 0 bases and J lost 2, with 10 bases in between. This CDR3 spans 14 amino acids. Remarks on this clone: What it recognizes is unknown.

The sequence was obtained from a human donor with classical Hodgkin lymphoma. Source: peripheral blood mononuclear cells (PBMCs), taken before the second cycle of nivolumab. The chain joins TRBV29-1 to TRBJ1-2; D unresolved. The CDR3 sequence is CSVEDRTRNYGYTF. CDR3 nucleotide sequence: TGCAGCGTTGAAGACAGGACCAGGAACTATGGCTACACCTTC.